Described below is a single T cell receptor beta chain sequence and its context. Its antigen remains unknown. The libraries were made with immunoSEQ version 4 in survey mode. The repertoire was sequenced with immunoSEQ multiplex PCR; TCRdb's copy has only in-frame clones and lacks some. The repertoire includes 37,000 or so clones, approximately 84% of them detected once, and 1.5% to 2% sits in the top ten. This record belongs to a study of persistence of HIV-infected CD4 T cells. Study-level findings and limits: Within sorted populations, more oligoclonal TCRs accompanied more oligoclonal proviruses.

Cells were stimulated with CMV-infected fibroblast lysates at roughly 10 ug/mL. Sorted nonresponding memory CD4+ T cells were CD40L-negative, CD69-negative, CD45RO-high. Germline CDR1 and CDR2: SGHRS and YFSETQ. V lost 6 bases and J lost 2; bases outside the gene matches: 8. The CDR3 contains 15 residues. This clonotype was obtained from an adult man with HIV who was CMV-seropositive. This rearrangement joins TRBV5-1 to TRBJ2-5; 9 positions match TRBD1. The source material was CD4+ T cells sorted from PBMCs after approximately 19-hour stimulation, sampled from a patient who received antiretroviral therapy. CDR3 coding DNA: TGCGCCAGCACCGAACCGGGACAGGGACAAGAGACCCAGTACTTC. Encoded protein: CASTEPGQGQETQYF.